The source of this T cell receptor (beta chain) is a study of T cell repertoires in cytomegalovirus infection. Study as a whole: Both CMV infection and a matching HLA type were indicated by public TCR beta signatures.

About this clonotype itself: Its specificity is unknown.

Germline V lookup: CDR1 MNHEY, CDR2 SMNVEV (reference sequence). V lost 7 bases and J 2 bases, leaving 17 bases between the germline ends. This CDR3 has 16 amino acids. One entry per CDR3 protein, called by TCRdb with MiXCR from the reads. The sample yields 900,000 to 950,000 distinct CDR3 sequences, approximately 31% seen once. This TCR derives from a human donor in good health (CMV status not recorded). Some clones in this sample may be carry-over from other donors' samples. The starting material was cultured CD8+ T cells from PBMCs, obtained from culture after CMV antigen stimulation. This chain joins TRBV27 and TRBJ1-4, with D tentatively TRBD1 (6 bases). CDR3 in DNA: TGTGCCAGCACTTCTATAAACGGACAGACTAATGAAAAACTGTTTTTT. Translating gives CASTSINGQTNEKLFF.